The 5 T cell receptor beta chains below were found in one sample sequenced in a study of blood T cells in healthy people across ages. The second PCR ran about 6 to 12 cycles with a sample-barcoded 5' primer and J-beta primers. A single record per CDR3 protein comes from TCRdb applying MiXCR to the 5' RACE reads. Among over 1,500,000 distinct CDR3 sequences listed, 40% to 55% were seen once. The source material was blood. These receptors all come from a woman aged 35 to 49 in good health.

CDR3 in amino acids: CSVLYSQGKSYNEQFF. In DNA, the CDR3 is TGCAGTGTCCTCTACTCCCAGGGAAAATCCTACAATGAGCAGTTCTTC. The chain has TRBV20-1 and TRBJ2-1; D possibly corresponds to TRBD1 (5 bases). Trimming removed 7 bases from V and 1 base from J, with 20 bases in between. The CDR3 has 16 amino acids. Germline V gene lookup returns CDR1 DFQATT and CDR2 SNEGSKA (reference sequence).

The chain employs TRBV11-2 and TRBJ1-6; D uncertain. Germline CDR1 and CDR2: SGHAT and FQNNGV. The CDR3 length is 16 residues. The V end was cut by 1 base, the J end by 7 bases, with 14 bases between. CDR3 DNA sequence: TGTGCCAGCAGCTTAGTCTTAGGAGAATCGAATTCACCCCTCCACTTT. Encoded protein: CASSLVLGESNSPLHF.

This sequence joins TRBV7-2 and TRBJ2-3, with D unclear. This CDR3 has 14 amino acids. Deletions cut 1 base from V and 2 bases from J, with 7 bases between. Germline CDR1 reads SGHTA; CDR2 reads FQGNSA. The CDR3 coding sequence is TGTGCCAGCAGCTTAGACCCGGTCACAGATACGCAGTATTTT. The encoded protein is CASSLDPVTDTQYF. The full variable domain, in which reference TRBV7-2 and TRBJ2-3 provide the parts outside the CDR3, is GAGVSQSPSNKVTEKGKDVELRCDPISGHTALYWYRQSLGQGLEFLIYFQGNSAPDKSGLPSDRFSAERTGGSVSTLTIQRTQQEDSAVYLCASSLDPVTDTQYFGPGTRLTVL.

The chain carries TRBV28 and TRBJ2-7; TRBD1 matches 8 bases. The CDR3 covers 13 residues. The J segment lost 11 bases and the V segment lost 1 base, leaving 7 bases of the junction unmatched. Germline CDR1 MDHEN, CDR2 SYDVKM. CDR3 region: CASSLSRQGSKYF. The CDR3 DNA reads TGTGCCAGCAGTTTATCTCGACAGGGGAGCAAGTACTTC.

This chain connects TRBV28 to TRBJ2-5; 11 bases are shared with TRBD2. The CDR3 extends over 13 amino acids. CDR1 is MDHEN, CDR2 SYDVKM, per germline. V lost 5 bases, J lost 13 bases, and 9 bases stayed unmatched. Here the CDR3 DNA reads TGTGCCAGCAGTGTAGCGGGGGGGCCGGCTGCGTACTTC. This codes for CASSVAGGPAAYF.